The source of this T cell receptor beta chain is a study of human T cells and chemical hapten exposure (dated by TCRdb to the early 2020s). Study-wide context: For sensitization, 2% DPC in acetone was applied to a roughly 2 cm by roughly 2 cm area of upper inner arm skin. Blood for TCR sequencing was provided by twenty-nine alopecia patients at one to four time points (pre-sensitization, 2, 6 and 24 weeks). Throughout the roughly 23-week study period, patients were also given weekly therapeutic DPC doses on the scalp. The libraries were sequenced as a pool, and the TCR yield per sample differed mostly because of small variations in library volumes within the pool. Patch tests used Finn chambers with 0.01% DPC on the upper back, scored after 6 days by International Contact Dermatitis Research Group standards. Peripheral blood TCR repertoire changes were tracked in vivo in alopecia patients during primary and secondary sensitization to the hapten diphenylcyclopropenone (DPC). Most of the patients in the cohort were female, and the cohort covered alopecia areata with under or over 50% scalp involvement, alopecia totalis and alopecia universalis. Blood was sampled from patients pre-sensitization (week 0) and at 2, 6 and about 24 weeks after DPC sensitization.

The library was generated by RACE. Sequencer: NextSeq 500. During library preparation, unique molecular identifiers were attached to individual cDNA molecules so that TCRs could be counted in a quantitative, reproducible way. Both TCR alpha and TCR beta chains were sequenced from each blood RNA sample. The authors' pipeline ran thus. Samples had a median of roughly 99,000 TCRs, with a range from about 20,000 to 690,600. V, J and CDR3 annotation of the TCR reads was carried out using the Decombinator software suite. For PS versus PT1 abundance plots, all samples were subsampled to the same number of TCRs (28,000). Expanded TCRs were defined as absent before sensitization and observed at least eight times at the 2-week time point. TCRdb passed the public sequencing reads through fastp at Q25 and MiXCR, retaining productive beta sequences. Every entry covers one CDR3 protein and lists the most common genes and DNA from its rows. TCRdb assigned the V and J calls; the authors' analysis was not used. The sample table contains some 80,000 distinct CDR3 sequences; only one count was recorded for roughly 10% of them. The ten largest make up 2% to 3% of the sample.

This clonotype was detected many times. The antigen it recognizes is unknown. Base qualities are not provided; no much larger clone lies one nucleotide away. The CDR3 runs 14 residues from the cysteine to the phenylalanine. Here the CDR3 DNA is all that survives: 42 bases in frame from base 1. CDR1 and CDR2 are read off the germline V gene (reference sequence) as DFQATT and SNEGSKA. V is reduced by 5 bases and J by 1 base, leaving a spacing of 12 bases between them. Results the study describes overall, beyond this receptor: Patch test score correlated positively with the number of PT1 expanded TCRs, reaching significance at thresholds 8, 16 and 32 but not at 4. The number of TCRs above 1 in 1000 frequency did not change with DPC sensitization; there was no evidence of global repertoire structure alterations. After repeated subsampling, the strength of the expansion versus patch-test correlation and the threshold at which it became significant changed. Because every patient had alopecia, a presumed autoimmune disease, the patients' immune response might differ from that of healthy individuals. Compared with pre-sensitization or healthy control sets, expanded TCRs formed significantly more large CDR3 similarity clusters, which is consistent with antigen-driven responses.

The time point label here, explained by the study, means: patch test 2, 6 weeks after DPC sensitization. In light of the paper, this sample's treatment or condition label describes: therapeutic diphenylcyclopropenone sensitization with weekly scalp DPC. At each patch-test visit, blood was drawn before the patch test was applied. Patients were considered eligible if aged 18 to 70, diagnosed with alopecia and deemed suitable for DPC therapy, and patients were excluded if pregnant. Total RNA was isolated from unfractionated whole blood collected in Tempus Blood RNA tubes. This TCR was recovered from a woman aged 30 to 39 with alopecia areata. Some clones in this sample may be carry-over from other donors' samples. The chain is made from TRBV20-1 and TRBJ1-5; too little of a D gene remains to name it. The sequences come from whole blood, collected in connection with sensitization to the hapten diphenylcyclopropenone (DPC). The base sequence is TGCAGTGCTGAGCTGTTTGGGAGCAATCAGCCCCAGCATTTT. This is translated as CSAELFGSNQPQHF.